This T cell receptor (beta chain) was sequenced for a study of T cell responses to AZD1222 COVID-19 vaccine (dated by TCRdb to about 2021). Background for the entire study: TCR sequencing was performed for fewer than 250 trial participants, of whom roughly 200 were given two doses of AZD1222 and roughly 25 were given two doses of MenACWY control vaccine. Trial participants were enrolled by age into subgroups of 18-55, 56-69 and 70-plus years, and 148, 28 and 57 TCR-sequenced participants, respectively, were included in these subgroups.

Concerning this clone itself: Its recognized antigen is unknown. No much larger clone is present one base from it, and per-base qualities are unavailable.

On the study overall, not on this receptor specifically: Participants were mostly white British, with more females than males. The authors suggested clonal diversity may have been underestimated. Nearly half of unique spike-specific TCRs reportedly recognized epitopes outside regions mutated in the B.1.351 and B.1.1.7 variants. CD4 TCRs associated with the vaccine covered the entire spike protein, and the dominant responses were in regions 160-218 and 743-854. The 56-69-year group was small, and its depth increase did not reach significance, likely because of low power. After two AZD1222 doses, both the breadth and the depth of spike-specific TCRs were significantly higher than at day 0 and than in MenACWY recipients. Conclusions about previously exposed vaccinees are limited because only a handful of AZD1222 recipients were SARS-CoV-2 seropositive at baseline. Because no day 14 peak-response samples were available, repertoires were characterized only after the peak T cell response.

The label giving this sample's time point can be read as: about 28 days (+/-7) after the second vaccine dose. Because spike-specific TCR depth and breadth did not differ between the two schedules, AZD1222 recipients who got a second dose at roughly 4 weeks were pooled with those who got a second dose at roughly 12 weeks. Samples from vaccinated people were obtained from the UK trials COV001 and COV002, which included a single-blind randomized controlled phase 2/3 trial of AZD1222 (ChAdOx1 nCoV-19) in healthy adults. Trial participant PBMC samples were collected at day 0 and day 28 after the second dose for TCRbeta chain sequencing. The CDR3 regions of human TCRbeta chains were analyzed by immunosequencing. Concerning the study's data processing: TCRs in the repertoires were compared against a reference library of SARS-CoV-2-specific TCRs that had been generated with the MIRA antigen-specificity platform. Breadth was defined as the fraction of unique TCRs that were SARS-CoV-2-associated. Depth was defined as the fraction of total T cells that were SARS-CoV-2-associated. Each spike-specific TCR was assigned to its reactive spike region and to a CD4 or CD8 class using the MIRA data. Log10-transformed breadth and depth values were compared by one-way ANOVA with Sidak's multiple comparisons tests. In its TCRdb copy, this immuneACCESS table keeps in-frame sequences only and misses some clones. Where compared with another copy, unresolved V genes explain less than half of these, and the others have no known cause. Clone size and the V and J calls come from that table; the DNA yielded D and trimming. Here the sample has 90,000 to 120,000 clones; under 95% occur a single time. Clones ranked in the top ten supply roughly 6.2% of the sample.

The CDR3, from cysteine to phenylalanine, totals 12 residues. Only CDR3 DNA is held: 36 bases, read in frame from base 1. A distance of 11 bases separates the germline ends of V and J, which lose 3 bases and 11 bases respectively. The germline V gene gives CDR1 as MDHEN and CDR2 as SYDVKM. The chain employs TRBV28 and TRBJ1-5; no D gene can be assigned with confidence. This clonotype was obtained from an adult who received the AZD1222 COVID-19 vaccine. This sample comprised peripheral blood, obtained 28 days after the second AZD1222 dose. Read as DNA, the sequence is TGTGCCAGCAGTTTGAAACCCCGGTCCCAGCATTTT. It codes for CASSLKPRSQHF.